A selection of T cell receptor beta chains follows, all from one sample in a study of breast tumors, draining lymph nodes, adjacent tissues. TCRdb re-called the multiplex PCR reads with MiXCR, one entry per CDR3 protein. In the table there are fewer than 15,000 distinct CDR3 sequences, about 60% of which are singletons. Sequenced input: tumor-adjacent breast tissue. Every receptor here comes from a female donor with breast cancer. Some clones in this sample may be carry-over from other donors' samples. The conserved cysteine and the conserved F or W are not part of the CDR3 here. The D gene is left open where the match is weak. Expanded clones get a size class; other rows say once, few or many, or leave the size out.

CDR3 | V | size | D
ASSLLGTPLH | TRBV5-6 | medium-sized | -
ASSAQRYQETQY | TRBV2 | - | -
ASSIVGTTNEKLF | TRBV19 | - | -
ASSSPRTGIYEQY | TRBV7-2 | medium-sized | TRBD1
ASSSGIGVQETQY | TRBV2 | many | -
ASSFGFQEQF | TRBV5-6 | - | -
ASSLAGGHNYNEQF | TRBV5-8 | many | -
SASLTVNYGYT | TRBV20-1 | - | -
ASSFVAASGEQY | TRBV28 | many | -
ASSERRGYTGELF | TRBV6-1 | many | -
SASGGGEVGGYT | TRBV20-1 | few | -
ASSLSQTGSPLH | TRBV5-5 | - | -
ASSSHGGIGNQPQH | TRBV19 | medium-sized | -
ASSHERQGNYEQY | TRBV3-1 | many | TRBD1
ASSLQGIDNSPLH | TRBV2 | - | -
ASSAWGRDLYGYT | TRBV2 | medium-sized | -